Shown below are 23 T cell receptor beta chains from a single sample sequenced in a study of spatial heterogeneity in lung cancer. General observations from the study: Mutation counts in tumors were tracked by counts of expanded intratumoral alpha and beta TCRs.

Time point indicated: sample taken at primary tumor resection. These receptors' antigens are unknown. TCRdb reanalysed the 5' RACE reads using MiXCR and keeps one entry per CDR3 protein. Of 4,500 to 6,500 distinct CDR3 sequences in the sample, more than 20% were seen once. The sequences come from lung tumor tissue, collected at surgery. These receptors came from a male donor with early-stage non-small cell lung cancer.

This chain joins TRBV28 and TRBJ2-1, with TRBD2 identical over 7 bases. The CDR3 length is 14 residues. The V gene end was trimmed by 7 bases and the J gene end by 7 bases; junction bases not matched to a gene: 10. Germline CDR1 MDHEN, CDR2 SYDVKM. The CDR3 is CASTKGGPSNEQFF. In DNA form, the CDR3 reads TGTGCCAGCACGAAGGGAGGGCCCTCGAATGAGCAGTTCTTC.

By share, this clonotype ranks as medium-sized. This rearrangement joins TRBV10-3 to TRBJ1-5; 9 nucleotides line up with TRBD1. Germline trimming cut 4 bases from V and 0 bases from J; bases unmatched to any gene: 10. This CDR3 has 18 residues. Per the germline V gene, CDR1 is ENHRY and CDR2 is SYGVKD. In DNA form, the CDR3 reads TGTGCCATCAGTGGAAGACCGGGACAGGGTTATAGCAATCAGCCCCAGCATTTT. Amino acids: CAISGRPGQGYSNQPQHF.

This clonotype appeared a few times. The genes are TRBV5-1 and TRBJ2-3; D gene uncertain. The CDR3 loop spans 11 amino acids. Germline CDR1 and CDR2: SGHRS and YFSETQ. V lost 0 bases, J lost 6 bases, and 2 bases lay in between. This chain's CDR3 is CASSLEDTQYF. In DNA form, the CDR3 reads TGCGCCAGCAGCTTGGAGGATACGCAGTATTTT.

The rearrangement joins TRBV6-6 to TRBJ2-1, with TRBD2 as a possible D gene (5 bases). This CDR3 comprises 15 residues. From germline, CDR1 is MNHNY and CDR2 SVGAGI (reference sequence). Trimming stripped 0 bases from V and 5 bases from J, with 11 bases between. DNA of the CDR3: TGTGCCAGCAGTTACTCGGCTAGCAGCCACAATGAGCAGTTCTTC. Its protein product is CASSYSASSHNEQFF.

In this sample, this clonotype is medium-sized. The chain links TRBV6-6 to TRBJ2-7, with D perhaps matching TRBD1 (6 bases). V shed 4 bases and J shed 7 bases, with 14 bases lying between them. CDR3 size: 13 residues. In germline, CDR1 is MNHNY, CDR2 SVGAGI (reference sequence). CDR3 DNA sequence: TGTGCCAGCAGTTGGGACCCCGACAGGGAGCAGTACTTC. Translated: CASSWDPDREQYF.

This clonotype is classed as medium-sized. This rearrangement joins TRBV6-5 to TRBJ2-5; D not certain. The CDR3 has 11 residues. The V and J ends lost 4 bases and 14 bases respectively, with 14 bases between them. From germline, CDR1 is MNHEY and CDR2 SVGAGI. Written as DNA, the CDR3 is TGTGCCAGCAGTTCGGGCTTCCTCCCATACTTC. Protein product: CASSSGFLPYF.

This clonotype has ten or more counts. This rearrangement joins TRBV20-1 to TRBJ2-1, with a weak D call TRBD2 (6 bases). The germline V gene encodes CDR1 DFQATT and CDR2 SNEGSKA (reference sequence). V was trimmed by 5 bases and J by 6 bases, leaving 11 bases between them. There are 12 residues in the CDR3. CDR3 sequence: CSAPTSTNEQFF. The CDR3 region has the DNA TGCAGTGCTCCAACTAGCACCAATGAGCAGTTCTTC.

The J gene is TRBJ2-2, the V gene TRBV7-8; D not certain. V dropped 3 bases and J dropped 5 bases, with 10 bases sitting between them. The V gene's germline CDR1 is SGHVS and CDR2 FQNEAQ. The CDR3 sequence is 14 residues long. CDR3 residues: CASSLRRVTGELFF. DNA of the CDR3: TGTGCCAGCAGCTTGCGGAGAGTTACCGGGGAGCTGTTTTTT.

This clonotype is medium-sized in the sample. The chain uses TRBV5-4 and TRBJ2-5; a weak D match, TRBD1 (6 bases). Trimming shortened V by 2 bases and J by 0 bases, and 8 bases separated the two germline ends. The length of the CDR3 is 14 residues. Per the germline V gene, CDR1 is SGHNT and CDR2 is YYREEE (reference sequence). DNA for the CDR3: TGTGCCAGCAGCTTCGGGACAAACCAAGAGACCCAGTACTTC. Protein sequence: CASSFGTNQETQYF.

There are many counts of this clonotype. The V and J genes are TRBV19 and TRBJ2-6; 9 nucleotides align to TRBD1. Looked up from germline, CDR1 is LNHDA and CDR2 is SQIVND (reference sequence). V lost 7 bases to trimming and J lost 4 bases; unmatched junction nucleotides: 11. The CDR3 runs to 17 residues. The CDR3 protein is CASTPRDRAIGANVLTF. CDR3 nucleotide sequence: TGTGCCAGTACCCCAAGGGACAGGGCAATCGGGGCCAACGTCCTGACTTTC.

By sample fraction, this clonotype is medium-sized. The CDR3 region has the DNA TGCGCCAGCAGTGTATTGGGGGGAAGCTCCTACGAGCAGTACTTC. It specifies CASSVLGGSSYEQYF. The gene calls are TRBV10-2 and TRBJ2-7, with D possibly TRBD2 on 6 matching bases. The CDR3 runs 15 residues. The ends were cut back, 4 bases at V and 0 bases at J, with 13 bases in the middle. Germline V gene lookup returns CDR1 WSHSY and CDR2 SAAADI.

This clonotype has just a few counts. The J gene is TRBJ2-4, the V gene TRBV7-9, with D possibly being TRBD1 (5 bases). CDR1 is SEHNR and CDR2 is FQNEAQ in the germline V gene (reference sequence). This CDR3 spans 16 amino acids. V lost 1 base, J lost 0 bases, and 10 bases lay in between. The CDR3 region is CASSLGGVVAKNIQYF. The CDR3 DNA follows: TGTGCCAGCAGCTTAGGGGGCGTTGTAGCCAAAAACATTCAGTACTTC.

This chain uses TRBV5-1 with TRBJ2-1, with 12 bases aligning to TRBD2. The V gene end was trimmed by 2 bases and the J gene end by 9 bases; junction bases not matched to a gene: 6. Germline loops: CDR1 SGHRS, CDR2 YFSETQ. The CDR3 sequence is 15 residues long. The CDR3 DNA is TGCGCCAGCAGCTTACGTCTAGCGGGAGGGGGTGAGCAGTTCTTC. Amino acids: CASSLRLAGGGEQFF.

The V gene is TRBV6-1, the J gene TRBJ2-1; 10 bases are shared with TRBD2. Germline lookup yields CDR1 MNHNS and CDR2 SASEGT. This CDR3 is 14 amino acids long. J was trimmed by 9 bases and V by 5 bases; bases with no gene match: 7. CDR3 nucleotides: TGTGCCAGCAGTCTAGCGGGAGAGTCAACTGAGCAGTTCTTC. Translating it yields CASSLAGESTEQFF.

This clonotype is medium-sized by share. V usage is TRBV20-1 and J usage is TRBJ1-1; D ambiguous. V was shortened by 5 bases and J by 0 bases, with 19 bases between the two germline ends. The CDR3 covers 16 residues. CDR1 DFQATT and CDR2 SNEGSKA come from the germline V gene (reference sequence). CDR3 loop: CSASRRREPVNTEAFF. Written as DNA, the CDR3 is TGCAGTGCTTCCCGCCGGCGGGAGCCAGTGAACACTGAAGCTTTCTTT.

This chain links TRBV20-1 with TRBJ2-1, with TRBD1 identical over 9 bases. CDR3 size: 13 residues. With V trimmed by 5 bases and J by 6 bases, 5 bases remained unmatched. CDR1 DFQATT and CDR2 SNEGSKA come from the germline V gene (reference sequence). CDR3 sequence (DNA): TGCAGTGCTCCCTCGGACAGGGGCAATGAGCAGTTCTTC. Residues: CSAPSDRGNEQFF.

This clonotype is medium-sized. The chain recombines TRBV27 with TRBJ2-7; D is uncertain. Trimming removed 3 bases at V and 3 bases at J, with 3 bases between. Germline V lookup: CDR1 MNHEY, CDR2 SMNVEV (reference sequence). The CDR3 is 11 amino acids. The DNA of the CDR3 is TGTGCCAGCAGTTTCAACTACGAGCAGTACTTC. Translation gives CASSFNYEQYF.

The chain is built from TRBV19 and TRBJ2-7; D possibly uses TRBD1 or TRBD2 (5 bases each). The CDR3 sequence is 16 residues long. Trimming left V 5 bases short and J 2 bases short, with 19 bases between. From germline, CDR1 is LNHDA and CDR2 SQIVND (reference sequence). The CDR3 spells CASSPQVSSGPYEQYF. The DNA of the CDR3 is TGTGCCAGTAGTCCACAGGTCTCGAGCGGCCCCTACGAGCAGTACTTC.

With respect to this clonotype: A read error may explain this, as a much larger clone is one base away. This likely comes from a read error, as the CDR3 has no conserved phenylalanine or tryptophan at its end. V usage is TRBV27 and J usage is TRBJ2-1; D is uncertain. Trimming cost V 4 bases and J 7 bases, with 17 bases left between them. This CDR3 has 15 amino acids. Germline loops: CDR1 MNHEY, CDR2 SMNVEV (reference sequence). The chain's CDR3 is CASSSPQRVRNEQFI. As DNA, the CDR3 is TGTGCCAGCAGTTCCCCCCAAAGGGTTCGTAATGAGCAGTTCATC.

In its sample, this clonotype ranks as medium-sized. This chain connects TRBV7-6 to TRBJ1-5; D gene uncertain. The ends were cut back, 3 bases at V and 0 bases at J, with 6 bases in the middle. CDR1 is SGHVS and CDR2 is FNYEAQ in the germline V gene. This CDR3 has 14 residues. The CDR3 region has the DNA TGTGCCAGCAGCTTGGACCTTAGCAATCAGCCCCAGCATTTT. Protein sequence: CASSLDLSNQPQHF.

Relative to its sample, this clonotype is medium-sized. This chain's CDR3 is CASSLVGQTSGNTIYF. CDR3 DNA sequence: TGTGCCAGCAGCTTGGTGGGACAGACCTCTGGAAACACCATATATTTT. This chain uses TRBV5-6 with TRBJ1-3, with TRBD1 identical over 7 bases. Germline CDR1 is SGHDT and CDR2 is YYEEEE. This CDR3 has 16 residues. V lost 0 bases, J lost 0 bases, and 3 bases stayed unmatched.

V is TRBV29-1 and J is TRBJ1-2; 9 bases line up with TRBD1. The V and J ends lost 4 bases and 6 bases, in that order; junction bases with no gene match: 6. This CDR3 spans 13 amino acids. CDR1 and CDR2 (germline): SQVTM, ANQGSEA. CDR3 amino acids: CSVVLDRGNGYTF. CDR3 in DNA: TGCAGCGTTGTGCTAGACAGGGGGAATGGCTACACCTTC.

This clonotype came up a few times. The chain joins TRBV5-1 to TRBJ2-1, with D unclear. Germline V CDR1 and CDR2: SGHRS, YFSETQ. The V end was cut by 2 bases, the J end by 7 bases, with 13 bases between. There are 14 residues in the CDR3. For the CDR3, the DNA is TGCGCCAGCAGCTTAGACGGAGCCTCGAATGAGCAGTTCTTC. Amino acids: CASSLDGASNEQFF.